What follows is one T cell receptor beta chain and its context. This sample was included in a study of blood T cell repertoires in COVID-19. Study summary: Sites across the United States, Italy and Spain contributed samples from acute and convalescent COVID-19. T cells, B-cell-depleted T cells, or PBMCs supplied cDNA or gDNA.

Study processing details: Amplification of reference gene primers provided the estimated nucleated cell counts. The repertoire was sequenced with immunoSEQ multiplex PCR; TCRdb's copy has only in-frame clones and lacks some. The DNA gave D and trimming, while V, J and clone size come from that table. The profile shows 280,000 or so clones, approximately 85% of them singletons. Germline lookup yields CDR1 MNHEY and CDR2 SVGEGT. The CDR3 totals 18 residues. The V and J ends lost 3 bases and 2 bases, in that order; junction bases with no gene match: 13. The rearrangement joins TRBV6-2 or TRBV6-3 to TRBJ1-1; 9 nucleotides line up with TRBD1. The receptor comes from a human donor in a cohort sampled during active COVID-19. Sequencing was done on a sample of peripheral blood. The DNA for the CDR3 is TGTGCCAGCAGTTATCCCGGGACAGGGATGAAAAGAAACACTGAAGCTTTCTTT. Its protein is CASSYPGTGMKRNTEAFF.